The text below deals with one T cell receptor (beta chain). The CDR3 length is 15 residues. Unmatched junction bases numbered 5, after V lost 0 bases and J lost 4 bases. Germline lookup yields CDR1 SGHKS and CDR2 YYEKEE (reference sequence). This sample was taken from a study of blood T cell repertoires in COVID-19. As for the study in general: The United States, Italy and Spain supplied acute and convalescent COVID-19 samples.

Clones were sequenced by immunoSEQ multiplex PCR, and TCRdb holds only the in-frame ones, with some missing. The data show 200,000 to 250,000 clones, about 87% seen once. The sequence was collected from a woman in her 70s with active or convalescent COVID-19. Sequencing was done on a sample of peripheral blood. The gene calls are TRBV5-5 and TRBJ2-7; 9 nucleotides line up with TRBD1. The CDR3 DNA reads TGTGCCAGCAGCTTGGGAACAGGGGGCCGGTACGAGCAGTACTTC. This codes for CASSLGTGGRYEQYF.